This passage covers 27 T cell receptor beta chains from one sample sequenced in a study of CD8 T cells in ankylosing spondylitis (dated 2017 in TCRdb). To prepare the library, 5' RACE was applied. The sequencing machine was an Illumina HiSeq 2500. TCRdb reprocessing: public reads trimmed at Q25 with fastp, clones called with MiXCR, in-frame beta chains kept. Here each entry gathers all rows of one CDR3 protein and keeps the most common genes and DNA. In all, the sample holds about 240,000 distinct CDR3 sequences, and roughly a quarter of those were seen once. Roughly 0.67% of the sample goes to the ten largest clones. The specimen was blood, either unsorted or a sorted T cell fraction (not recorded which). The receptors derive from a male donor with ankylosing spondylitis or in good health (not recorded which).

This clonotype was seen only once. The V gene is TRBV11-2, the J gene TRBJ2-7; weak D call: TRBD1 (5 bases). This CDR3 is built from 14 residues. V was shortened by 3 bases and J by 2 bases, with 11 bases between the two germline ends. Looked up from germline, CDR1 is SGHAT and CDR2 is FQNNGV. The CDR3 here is CASSFRQGTYEQYF. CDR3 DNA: TGTGCCAGCAGCTTTAGGCAGGGTACCTACGAGCAGTACTTC.

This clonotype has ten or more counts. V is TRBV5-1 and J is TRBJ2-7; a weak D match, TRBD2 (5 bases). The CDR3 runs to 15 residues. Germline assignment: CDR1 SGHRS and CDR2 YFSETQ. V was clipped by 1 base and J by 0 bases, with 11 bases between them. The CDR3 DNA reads TGCGCCAGCAGCTTGTCGGCGGGCAGCTCCTACGAGCAGTACTTC. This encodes CASSLSAGSSYEQYF.

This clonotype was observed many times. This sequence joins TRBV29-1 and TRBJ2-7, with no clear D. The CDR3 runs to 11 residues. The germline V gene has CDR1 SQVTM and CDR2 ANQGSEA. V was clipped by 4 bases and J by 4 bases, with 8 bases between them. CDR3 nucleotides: TGCAGCGTTGGAGGAGTTTACGAGCAGTACTTC. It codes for CSVGGVYEQYF.

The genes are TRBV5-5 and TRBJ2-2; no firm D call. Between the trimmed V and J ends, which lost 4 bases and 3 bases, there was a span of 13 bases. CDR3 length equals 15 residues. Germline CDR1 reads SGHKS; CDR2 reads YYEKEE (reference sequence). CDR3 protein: CASSPRWQYTGELFF. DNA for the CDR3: TGTGCCAGCAGCCCCCGGTGGCAGTACACCGGGGAGCTGTTTTTT.

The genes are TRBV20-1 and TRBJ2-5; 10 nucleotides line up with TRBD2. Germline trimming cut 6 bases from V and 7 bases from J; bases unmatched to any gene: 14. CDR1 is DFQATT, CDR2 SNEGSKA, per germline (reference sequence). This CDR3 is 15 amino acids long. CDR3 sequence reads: CSADPQAGGHGTQYF. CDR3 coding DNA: TGCAGTGCGGACCCTCAAGCGGGGGGGCACGGGACCCAGTACTTC.

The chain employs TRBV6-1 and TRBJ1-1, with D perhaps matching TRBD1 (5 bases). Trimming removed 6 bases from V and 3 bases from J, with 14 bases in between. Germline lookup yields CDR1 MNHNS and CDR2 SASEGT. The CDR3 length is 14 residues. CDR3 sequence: CASRPPGRDTEAFF. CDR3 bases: TGTGCCAGCAGGCCCCCAGGGAGGGACACTGAAGCTTTCTTT.

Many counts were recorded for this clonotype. DNA of the CDR3: TGCAGTGTCGGGCAAGGTACCTACGAGCAGTACTTC. Its translation is CSVGQGTYEQYF. J is TRBJ2-7 and V is TRBV20-1, with unresolved D. V was cut by 7 bases and J by 2 bases, with 12 bases left in between. The CDR3 length is 12 residues. CDR1 and CDR2 (germline): DFQATT, SNEGSKA (reference sequence).

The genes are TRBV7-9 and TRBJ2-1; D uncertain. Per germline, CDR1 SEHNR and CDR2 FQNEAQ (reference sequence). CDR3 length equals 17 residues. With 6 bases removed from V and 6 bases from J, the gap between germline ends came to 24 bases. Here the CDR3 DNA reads TGTGCCAGCAGTCGACCCCCGGGCCTGTCGGTTTTCAATGAGCAGTTCTTC. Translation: CASSRPPGLSVFNEQFF.

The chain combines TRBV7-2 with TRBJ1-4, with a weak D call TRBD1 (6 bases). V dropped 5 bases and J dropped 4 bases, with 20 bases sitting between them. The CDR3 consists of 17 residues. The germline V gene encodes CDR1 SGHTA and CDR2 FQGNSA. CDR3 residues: CASSPGQRAGLNEKLFF. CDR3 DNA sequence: TGTGCCAGCAGCCCTGGACAGAGAGCGGGCCTTAATGAAAAACTGTTTTTT.

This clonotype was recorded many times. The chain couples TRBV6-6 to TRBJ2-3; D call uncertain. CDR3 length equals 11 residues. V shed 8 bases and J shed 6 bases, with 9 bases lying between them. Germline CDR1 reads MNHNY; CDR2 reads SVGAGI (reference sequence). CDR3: CASATRDTQYF. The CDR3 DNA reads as TGTGCCAGCGCTACACGTGATACGCAGTATTTT.

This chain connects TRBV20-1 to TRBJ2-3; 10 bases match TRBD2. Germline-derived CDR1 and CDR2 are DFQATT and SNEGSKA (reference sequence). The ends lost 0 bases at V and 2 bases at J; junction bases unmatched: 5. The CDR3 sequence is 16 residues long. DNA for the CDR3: TGCAGTGCTAGAGATCTAGCGGGGGCCTCCACAGATACGCAGTATTTT. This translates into CSARDLAGASTDTQYF.

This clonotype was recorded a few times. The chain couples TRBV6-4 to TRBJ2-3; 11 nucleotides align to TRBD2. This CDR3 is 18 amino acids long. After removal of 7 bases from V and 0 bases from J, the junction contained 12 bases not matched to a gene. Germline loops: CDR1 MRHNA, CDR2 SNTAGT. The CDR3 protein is CASIPSGGPSPSTDTQYF. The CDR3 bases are TGTGCCAGCATCCCTAGCGGGGGGCCCAGCCCTAGCACAGATACGCAGTATTTT.

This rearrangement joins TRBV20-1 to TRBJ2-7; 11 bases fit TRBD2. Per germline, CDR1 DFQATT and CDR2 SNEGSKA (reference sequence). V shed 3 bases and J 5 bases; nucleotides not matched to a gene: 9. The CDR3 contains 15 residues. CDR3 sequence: CSASSGGAVGNEQYF. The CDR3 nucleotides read TGCAGTGCTAGTAGCGGGGGGGCGGTCGGCAACGAGCAGTACTTC.

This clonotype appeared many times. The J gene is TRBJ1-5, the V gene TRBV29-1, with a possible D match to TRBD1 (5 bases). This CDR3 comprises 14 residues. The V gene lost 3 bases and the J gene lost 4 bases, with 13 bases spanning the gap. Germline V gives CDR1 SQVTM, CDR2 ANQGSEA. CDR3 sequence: CSVEGDSPNQPQHF. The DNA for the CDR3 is TGCAGCGTTGAGGGGGACTCTCCGAATCAGCCCCAGCATTTT.

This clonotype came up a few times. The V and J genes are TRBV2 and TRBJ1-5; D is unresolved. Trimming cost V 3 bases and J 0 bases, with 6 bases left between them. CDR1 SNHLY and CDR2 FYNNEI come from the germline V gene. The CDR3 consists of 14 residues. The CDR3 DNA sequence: TGTGCCAGCAGTGAGGGTGATAGCAATCAGCCCCAGCATTTT. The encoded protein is CASSEGDSNQPQHF.

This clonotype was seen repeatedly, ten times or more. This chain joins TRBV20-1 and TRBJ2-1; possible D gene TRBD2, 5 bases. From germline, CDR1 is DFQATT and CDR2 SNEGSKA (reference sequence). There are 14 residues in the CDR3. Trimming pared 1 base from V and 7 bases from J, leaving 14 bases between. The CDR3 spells CSARVGLQGNEQFF. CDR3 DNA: TGCAGTGCTAGAGTCGGACTCCAAGGGAATGAGCAGTTCTTC.

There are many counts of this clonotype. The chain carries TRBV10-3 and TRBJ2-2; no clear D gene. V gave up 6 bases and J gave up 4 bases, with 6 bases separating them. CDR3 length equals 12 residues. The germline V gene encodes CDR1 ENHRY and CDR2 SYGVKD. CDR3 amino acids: CAIRKSTGELFF. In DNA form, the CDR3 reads TGTGCCATCAGGAAAAGCACCGGGGAGCTGTTTTTT.

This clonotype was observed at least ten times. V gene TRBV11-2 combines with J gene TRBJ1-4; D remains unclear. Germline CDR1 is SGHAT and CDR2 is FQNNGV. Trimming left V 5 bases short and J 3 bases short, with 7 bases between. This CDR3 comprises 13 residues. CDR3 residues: CASSEGANEKLFF. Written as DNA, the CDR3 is TGTGCCAGCAGCGAGGGAGCTAATGAAAAACTGTTTTTT.

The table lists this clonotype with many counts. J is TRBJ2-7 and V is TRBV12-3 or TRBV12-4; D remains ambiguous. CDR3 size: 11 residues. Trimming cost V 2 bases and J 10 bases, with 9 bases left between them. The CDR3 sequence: CASSLSTYQYF. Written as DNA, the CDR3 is TGTGCCAGCAGTTTAAGTACCTATCAGTACTTC.

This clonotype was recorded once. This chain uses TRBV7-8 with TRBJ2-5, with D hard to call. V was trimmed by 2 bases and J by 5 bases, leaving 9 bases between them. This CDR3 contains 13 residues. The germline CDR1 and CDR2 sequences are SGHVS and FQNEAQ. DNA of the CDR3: TGTGCCAGCAGCTTAAGGGATCCGGAGACCCAGTACTTC. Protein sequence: CASSLRDPETQYF.

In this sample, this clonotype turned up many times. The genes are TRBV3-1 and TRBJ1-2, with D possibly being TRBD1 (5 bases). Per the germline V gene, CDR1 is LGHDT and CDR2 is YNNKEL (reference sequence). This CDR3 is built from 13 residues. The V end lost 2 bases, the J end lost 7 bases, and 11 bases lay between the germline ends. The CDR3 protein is CASSQQGEPGYTF. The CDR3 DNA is TGTGCCAGCAGCCAACAGGGTGAGCCTGGCTACACCTTC.

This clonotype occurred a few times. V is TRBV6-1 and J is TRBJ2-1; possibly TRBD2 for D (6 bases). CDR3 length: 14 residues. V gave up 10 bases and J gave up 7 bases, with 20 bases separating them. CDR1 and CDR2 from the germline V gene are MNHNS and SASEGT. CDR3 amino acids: CATRRLQEGNEQFF. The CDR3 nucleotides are TGTGCCACCCGAAGGTTACAGGAGGGAAATGAGCAGTTCTTC.

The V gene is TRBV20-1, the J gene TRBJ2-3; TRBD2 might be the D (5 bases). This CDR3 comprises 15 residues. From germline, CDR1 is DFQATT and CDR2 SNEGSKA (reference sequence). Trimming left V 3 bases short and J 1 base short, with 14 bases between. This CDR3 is CSARHGVTGTDTQYF. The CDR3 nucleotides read TGCAGTGCTAGGCACGGGGTTACAGGCACAGATACGCAGTATTTT.

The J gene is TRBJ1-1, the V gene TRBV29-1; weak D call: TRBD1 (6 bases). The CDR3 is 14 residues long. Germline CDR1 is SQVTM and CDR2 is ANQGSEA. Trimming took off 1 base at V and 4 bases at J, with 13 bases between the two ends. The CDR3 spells CSVEVAGGGTEAFF. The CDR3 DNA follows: TGCAGCGTTGAAGTTGCGGGAGGGGGCACTGAAGCTTTCTTT.

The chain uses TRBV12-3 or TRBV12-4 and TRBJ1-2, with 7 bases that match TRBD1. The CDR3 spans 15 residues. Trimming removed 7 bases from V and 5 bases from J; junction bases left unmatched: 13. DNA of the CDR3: TGTGCCAGCACCCTAGCCACAGGGGTTGTGTATGGCTACACCTTC. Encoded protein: CASTLATGVVYGYTF.

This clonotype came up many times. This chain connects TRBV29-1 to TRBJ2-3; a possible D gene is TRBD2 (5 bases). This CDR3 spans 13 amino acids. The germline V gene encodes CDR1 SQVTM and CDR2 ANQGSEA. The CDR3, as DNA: TGCAGTGGCGGCGGGCTTGGGTCAGATACGCAGTATTTT. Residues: CSGGGLGSDTQYF.

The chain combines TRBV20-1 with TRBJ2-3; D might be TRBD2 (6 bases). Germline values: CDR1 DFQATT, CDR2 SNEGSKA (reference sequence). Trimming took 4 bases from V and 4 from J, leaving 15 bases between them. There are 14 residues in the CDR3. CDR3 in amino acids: CSAKPGEPSDTQYF. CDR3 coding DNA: TGCAGTGCTAAGCCGGGGGAACCGTCAGATACGCAGTATTTT.